This TCR beta chain comes out of a study of blood T cell repertoires in COVID-19. Study overall: Samples taken during acute and convalescent COVID-19 were collected in the United States, Italy and Spain. T cells, B-cell-depleted T cells, or PBMCs provided the cDNA or gDNA that served as material.

Per the study methods: Amplifying reference gene primers gave estimates of nucleated cell counts. TCRdb's copy holds only in-frame clones and misses some; the assay was immunoSEQ multiplex PCR. V and J calls and clone size follow that table, whereas D and trimming were derived from the DNA. The sample lists 160,000 or so clones; approximately 87% were seen once. V was clipped by 0 bases and J by 2 bases, with 15 bases between them. This CDR3 contains 18 residues. CDR1 SGHDT and CDR2 YYEEEE come from the germline V gene. This chain joins TRBV5-6 and TRBJ2-6; perhaps TRBD2 as D (5 bases). The receptor was isolated from a woman in her 70s with acute or convalescent COVID-19. The sequenced material came from peripheral blood. For the CDR3, the DNA is TGTGCCAGCAGCTTGGGGGGTTTCGGGGTACCTGGGGCCAACGTCCTGACTTTC. This translates into CASSLGGFGVPGANVLTF.